The present T cell receptor beta chain was sequenced within a study of human T cells and chemical hapten exposure. Study overall: Read at 6 days, the patch tests placed 0.01% DPC on the upper back.

This sample's time point: patch test 1, 2 weeks after DPC sensitization. Treatment noted: therapeutic diphenylcyclopropenone sensitization with weekly scalp DPC. In its sample, this clonotype was seen a few times. MiXCR, run by TCRdb on the RACE reads, gives a single entry per CDR3 protein. This sample has 150,000 to 200,000 distinct CDR3 sequences, with roughly 15% found just once. The CDR3 contains 16 residues. This specimen consisted of whole blood, obtained in connection with sensitization to the hapten diphenylcyclopropenone (DPC). The V gene is TRBV21-1, the J gene TRBJ1-2; the D call of TRBD1 is as the table states it, not checked on the DNA. TRBV21-1 is a known pseudogene. The clonotype comes from a woman in her twenties or thirties with alopecia areata. Some clones in this sample may be carry-over from other donors' samples. The CDR3 is CASSKGVTALNYGYTF. CDR3 in DNA: TGTGCCAGCAGCAAAGGTGTGACAGCGCTCAACTATGGCTACACCTTC.